Reported below is one TCR beta chain. V lost 7 bases, J lost 8 bases, and 14 bases lay in between. The CDR3 contains 11 residues. CDR1 DFQATT and CDR2 SNEGSKA come from the germline V gene (reference sequence). Method: immunoSEQ multiplex PCR; TCRdb's copy keeps in-frame clones and lacks some. The sample consists of some 270,000 clones, around nine tenths of them appearing once. This entry is derived from a study of blood T cell repertoires in COVID-19. The chain has TRBV20-1 and TRBJ1-1; D gene uncertain. This clonotype was sampled from an older woman who had recovered from COVID-19. Sequencing was done on a sample of peripheral blood. DNA for the CDR3: TGCAGTGAGGACTATGCGTCGGAAGCTTTCTTT. It encodes CSEDYASEAFF.